The rows below give T cell receptor beta chains drawn from one sample of a study of T cell clonotyping in hematopoietic cell transplantation. The data were produced by immunoSEQ multiplex PCR, yet TCRdb's version contains in-frame clones alone and is incomplete. This table has tens of thousands of clones, 85% appearing once. Specimen: peripheral blood mononuclear cells, collected before stem cell transplant. These receptors were taken from a man between 60 and 75 years old with acute myeloid leukemia. Some clones in this sample may be carry-over from other donors' samples. The CDR3 runs from the conserved cysteine through the conserved F or W. Each record gives: V gene, D gene, J gene, clone size, CDR3 DNA, CDR3 protein. D genes are given only for firm matches. Rows give clone size only sometimes, using once, few, many, or a class for an expanded clone.

TRBV7-3,TRBD1,TRBJ1-1,.,TGTGCCAGCAAGCCTATGACAGGGGGAACTGAAGCTTTCTTT,CASKPMTGGTEAFF
TRBV20-1,.,TRBJ1-1,.,TGCAGTGCGCAAATAAACACTGAAGCTTTCTTT,CSAQINTEAFF
TRBV6-5,.,TRBJ2-6,.,TGTGCCAGCAGTTACTCTTCCGGGGCCAACGTCCTGACTTTC,CASSYSSGANVLTF
TRBV25-1,TRBD2,TRBJ2-1,few,TGTGCCAGCATAAGGGACGGCCGGGGGGTAGAGCAGTTCTTC,CASIRDGRGVEQFF
TRBV4-2,TRBD2,TRBJ2-7,.,TGTGCCAGCAGCCAAGGTAGGATGGGAGCGGGGCGCTCCTACGAGCAGTACTTC,CASSQGRMGAGRSYEQYF
TRBV5-1,.,TRBJ1-2,few,TGCGCCAGCAGCTTGGATCCTAACTATGGCTACACCTTC,CASSLDPNYGYTF
TRBV2,TRBD1,TRBJ1-2,few,TGTGCCAGCAGGCTTACAGGGGCTGGTGGCTACACCTTC,CASRLTGAGGYTF
TRBV4-1,.,TRBJ1-4,.,TGCGCCAGCAGCCAAGGTCAGGGCAGTTCGGGTGAAAAACTGTTTTTT,CASSQGQGSSGEKLFF
TRBV7-2,.,TRBJ2-7,.,TGTGCCAGCAGCCTCGCGGGCCGCTACGAGCAGTACTTC,CASSLAGRYEQYF
TRBV4-1,.,TRBJ1-2,.,TGCGCCAGCAGCCAAGAACCTCGGACAGACAACTATGGCTACACCTTC,CASSQEPRTDNYGYTF
TRBV7-9,.,TRBJ1-1,.,TGTGCCAGCAGCTTAATGACTGAAGCTTTCTTT,CASSLMTEAFF
TRBV4-2,TRBD1,TRBJ2-3,.,TGTGCCAGCAGCCCACTACAGGGGGCCGCCGATACGCAGTATTTT,CASSPLQGAADTQYF
TRBV19,TRBD1,TRBJ1-6,.,TGTGCCAGTGCCAGAACCGGGACAGGGGGCGAACGGTCACCCCTCCACTTT,CASARTGTGGERSPLHF
TRBV6-1,.,TRBJ1-5,once,TGTGCCAGTACGGAATGGGGGGCGGATCAGCCCCAGCATTTT,CASTEWGADQPQHF
TRBV5-1,TRBD2,TRBJ2-1,.,TGCGCCAGCAGCTTGAGTACGACTAGCAGCTACAATGAGCAGTTCTTC,CASSLSTTSSYNEQFF
TRBV7-9,.,TRBJ2-7,.,TGTGCCAGCAGCTTAGAGGCTGGGTTCGAGGAGTACTTC,CASSLEAGFEEYF
TRBV11-3,.,TRBJ1-1,.,TGTGCCAGCAGCTTAGAATGGGGCGCTGAAGCTTTCTTT,CASSLEWGAEAFF
TRBV19,TRBD1,TRBJ1-5,.,TGTGCCAGTAGTAAGGACAGGGACAATCAGCCCCAGCATTTT,CASSKDRDNQPQHF
TRBV7-3,.,TRBJ2-3,.,TGTGCCAGCAGCGCCGTGGCTAGCTCCGATACGCAGTATTTT,CASSAVASSDTQYF
TRBV11-3,TRBD1,TRBJ2-7,.,TGTGCCAGCAGCCTGGGGACAGGGGGCTGGCAGTACTTC,CASSLGTGGWQYF
TRBV2,TRBD2,TRBJ2-5,.,TGTGCCAGCAGAGGCCGGGGGGAAGGGGAGACCCAGTACTTC,CASRGRGEGETQYF
TRBV4-2,TRBD1,TRBJ1-6,few,TGTGCCAGCAGCCCCATTTCCGGGACAGACAATTCACCCCTCCACTTT,CASSPISGTDNSPLHF
TRBV4-2,TRBD2,TRBJ2-2,.,TGTGCCAGCAGCCAAGAACCTAGCGGGGGGGCAAACACCGGGGAGCTGTTTTTT,CASSQEPSGGANTGELFF